This T cell receptor (beta chain) was profiled in a study of cytomegalovirus exposure and HLA in healthy donors. General observations from the study: There were some V segments, including TRBV6-2 and TRBV6-3, excluded as indistinguishable.

Worth noting for this clone: Its antigen remains unknown.

Germline V gene data show CDR1 as SNHLY and CDR2 as FYNNEI. This CDR3 contains 15 residues. V was pared by 6 bases and J by 2 bases, with 14 bases between. 13 Jbeta primers and 60 Vbeta primers were used for the PCR. The method was immunoSEQ multiplex PCR; TCRdb's version includes in-frame clones alone and lacks a portion of them. The sample table includes some 62,000 clones. The material sequenced was PBMCs. The sequence came from a man aged 25-40 years in good health and CMV-seropositive. This chain connects TRBV2 to TRBJ2-1, with D possibly TRBD2 on 6 matching bases. CDR3: CASRGGVGPYNEQFF. CDR3 in DNA: TGTGCCAGCAGGGGGGGAGTGGGACCCTACAATGAGCAGTTCTTC.